This T cell receptor beta chain was documented in a study of blood T cell repertoires in COVID-19. Study information: Samples came from the United States, Italy and Spain, spanning acute and convalescent COVID-19. Sources were T cells, B-cell-depleted T cells, or PBMCs; the material itself was cDNA or gDNA.

This CDR3 is 15 amino acids long. With 0 bases removed from V and 4 bases from J, the gap between germline ends came to 12 bases. Germline V gene data show CDR1 as SGHAT and CDR2 as FQNNGV. Authors' methods: From reference gene primer amplification, estimates of nucleated cell counts were derived. Sequencing used immunoSEQ multiplex PCR; TCRdb keeps in-frame clones, though not all of them. V and J calls plus clone size are reproduced from that table; the DNA served to infer D and trimming. The sample lists around 80,000 clones, almost 85% occurring once. This chain links TRBV11-2 with TRBJ1-1; TRBD1 is a possible D gene (5 bases). This TCR derives from a man older than 75 with acute or convalescent COVID-19. Sequences were obtained from peripheral blood. This chain's CDR3 is CASSLEGGATTEAFF. The CDR3 nucleotides are TGTGCCAGCAGCTTAGAGGGAGGGGCAACCACTGAAGCTTTCTTT.